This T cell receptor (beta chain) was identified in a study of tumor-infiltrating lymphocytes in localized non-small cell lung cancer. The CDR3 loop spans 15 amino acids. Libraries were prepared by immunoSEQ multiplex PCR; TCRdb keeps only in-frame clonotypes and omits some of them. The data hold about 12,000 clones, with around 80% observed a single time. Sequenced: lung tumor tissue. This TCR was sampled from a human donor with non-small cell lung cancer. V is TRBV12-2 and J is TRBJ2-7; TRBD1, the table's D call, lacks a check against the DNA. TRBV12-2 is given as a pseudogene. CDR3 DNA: TGTGCAGCCTTGACGGCGGAGGGGGCGCGGGACGAGCAGTACTTC. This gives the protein CAALTAEGARDEQYF.